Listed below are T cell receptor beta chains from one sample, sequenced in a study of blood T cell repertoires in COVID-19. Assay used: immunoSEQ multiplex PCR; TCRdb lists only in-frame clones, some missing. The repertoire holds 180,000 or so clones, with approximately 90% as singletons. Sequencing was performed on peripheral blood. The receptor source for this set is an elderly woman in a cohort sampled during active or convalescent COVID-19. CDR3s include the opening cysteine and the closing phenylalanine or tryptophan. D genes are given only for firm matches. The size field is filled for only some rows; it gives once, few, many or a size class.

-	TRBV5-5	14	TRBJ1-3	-	CASSFGPTGNTIYF	TGTGCCAGCAGCTTTGGCCCGACAGGAAACACCATATATTTT
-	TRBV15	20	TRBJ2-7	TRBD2	CATSPAGKLAGGLGGYEQYF	TGTGCCACCAGCCCCGCGGGCAAACTAGCGGGGGGGCTGGGAGGGTACGAGCAGTACTTC
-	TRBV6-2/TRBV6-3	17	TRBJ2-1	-	CASSKGEIAATMDEQFF	TGTGCCAGCAGTAAAGGGGAGATAGCGGCCACGATGGATGAGCAGTTCTTC
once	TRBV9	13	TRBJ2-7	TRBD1	CASSRDRDYEQYF	TGTGCCAGCAGTCGGGACAGGGATTACGAGCAGTACTTC
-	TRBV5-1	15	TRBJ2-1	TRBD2	CASSLDSSGYNEQFF	TGCGCCAGCAGCTTGGATTCTAGCGGCTACAATGAGCAGTTCTTC
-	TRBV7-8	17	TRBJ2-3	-	CASSSPRWRGGLDTQYF	TGTGCCAGCAGCTCTCCTCGTTGGAGGGGAGGTTTGGATACGCAGTATTTT
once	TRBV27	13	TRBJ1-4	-	CASRQLSNEKLFF	TGTGCCAGCAGACAGCTGAGTAATGAAAAACTGTTTTTT
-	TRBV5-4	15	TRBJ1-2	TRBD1	CASSGQVESNYGYTF	TGTGCCAGCAGCGGACAGGTCGAATCTAACTATGGCTACACCTTC
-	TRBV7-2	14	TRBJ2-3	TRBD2	CASSSGTNTDTQYF	TGTGCCAGCAGTAGCGGGACGAACACAGATACGCAGTATTTT
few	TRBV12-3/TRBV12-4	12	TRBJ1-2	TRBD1	CAGRQGAGGYTF	TGTGCCGGTCGACAGGGGGCGGGAGGCTACACCTTC
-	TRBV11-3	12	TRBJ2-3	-	CASSLFSDTQYF	TGTGCCAGCAGCTTATTTTCGGATACGCAGTATTTT
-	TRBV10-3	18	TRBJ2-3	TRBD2	CAITHQRLAGAGTDTQYF	TGTGCCATCACCCACCAAAGACTAGCGGGGGCTGGCACAGATACGCAGTATTTT
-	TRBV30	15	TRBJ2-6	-	CAWSVRSSGANVLTF	TGTGCCTGGAGTGTAAGGAGCTCTGGGGCCAACGTCCTGACTTTC
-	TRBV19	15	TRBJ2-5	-	CASSIGYRGQETQYF	TGTGCCAGTAGTATAGGATATCGGGGCCAAGAGACCCAGTACTTC
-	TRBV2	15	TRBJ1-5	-	CATQPQGSGNQPQHF	TGTGCCACTCAACCTCAGGGATCGGGCAATCAGCCCCAGCATTTT
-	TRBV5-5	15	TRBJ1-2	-	CASSSQQGVGYGYTF	TGTGCCAGCAGCTCTCAACAGGGAGTCGGATATGGCTACACCTTC
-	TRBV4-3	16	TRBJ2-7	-	CASSQVFRQGPYEQYF	TGCGCCAGCAGCCAAGTGTTCCGGCAGGGCCCCTACGAGCAGTACTTC
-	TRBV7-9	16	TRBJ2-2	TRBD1	CASSDNGQANTGELFF	TGTGCCAGCAGCGACAACGGACAGGCGAACACCGGGGAGCTGTTTTTT
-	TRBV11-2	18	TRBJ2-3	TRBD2	CASSLGATSGGLTDTQYF	TGTGCCAGCAGCTTAGGGGCGACTAGCGGGGGCCTCACAGATACGCAGTATTTT
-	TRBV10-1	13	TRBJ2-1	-	CASSRFTSYEQFF	TGCGCCAGCAGTAGATTCACTAGCTATGAGCAGTTCTTC
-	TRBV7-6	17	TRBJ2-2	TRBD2	CASSPLPRLARAGELFF	TGTGCCAGCAGCCCTCTTCCCCGACTAGCTCGGGCCGGGGAGCTGTTTTTT
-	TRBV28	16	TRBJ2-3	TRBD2	CASRGGRGVRTDTQYF	TGTGCCAGCAGGGGCGGGAGGGGGGTTCGCACAGATACGCAGTATTTT
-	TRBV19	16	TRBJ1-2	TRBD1	CASSTTRDRSFYGYTF	TGTGCCAGTAGTACAACTAGGGACAGGAGTTTCTATGGCTACACCTTC
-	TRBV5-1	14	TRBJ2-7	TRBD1	CASSLGDRVNEQYF	TGCGCCAGCAGCTTGGGGGACAGGGTTAACGAGCAGTACTTC
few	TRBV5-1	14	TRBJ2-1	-	CASSLTLQYNEQFF	TGCGCCAGCAGCTTAACGCTTCAGTACAATGAGCAGTTCTTC
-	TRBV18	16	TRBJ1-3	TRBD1	CASSHGTGTSGNTIYF	TGTGCCAGCTCGCATGGGACAGGGACTTCTGGAAACACCATATATTTT
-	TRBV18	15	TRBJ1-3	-	CASSPGRVSGNTIYF	TGTGCCAGCTCACCGGGCCGTGTCTCTGGAAACACCATATATTTT
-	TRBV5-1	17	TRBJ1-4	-	CASSRSGGAAANEKLFF	TGCGCCAGCAGCCGATCGGGGGGCGCGGCGGCTAATGAAAAACTGTTTTTT
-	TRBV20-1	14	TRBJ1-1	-	CSASFRGGTTEAFF	TGCAGTGCTAGTTTTAGGGGAGGTACCACTGAAGCTTTCTTT
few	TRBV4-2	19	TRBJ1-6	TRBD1	CASSQELPGQGMKDSPLHF	TGTGCCAGCAGCCAAGAACTTCCGGGACAGGGAATGAAGGATTCACCCCTCCACTTT
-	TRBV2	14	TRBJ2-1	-	CASSPVGTYNEQFF	TGTGCCAGCAGCCCCGTTGGGACTTACAATGAGCAGTTCTTC
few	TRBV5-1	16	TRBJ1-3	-	CASSLGRGPSGNTIYF	TGCGCCAGCAGCTTGGGTAGGGGCCCTTCTGGAAACACCATATATTTT
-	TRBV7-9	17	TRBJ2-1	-	CASSPLWRGPPEDEQFF	TGTGCCAGCAGCCCCCTATGGCGGGGACCTCCCGAGGATGAGCAGTTCTTC
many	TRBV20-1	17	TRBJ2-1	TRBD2	CSASGLAGIPSYNEQFF	TGCAGTGCTAGTGGGCTAGCGGGGATACCTTCCTACAATGAGCAGTTCTTC
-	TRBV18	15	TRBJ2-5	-	CASSIAQGVWETQYF	TGTGCCAGCTCAATTGCACAGGGAGTTTGGGAGACCCAGTACTTC
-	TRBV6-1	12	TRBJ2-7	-	CASSEIFYEQYF	TGTGCCAGCAGTGAAATCTTCTACGAGCAGTACTTC
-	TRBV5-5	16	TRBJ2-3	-	CASSFSPFTRTDTQYF	TGTGCCAGCAGCTTCTCCCCCTTTACCAGGACAGATACGCAGTATTTT
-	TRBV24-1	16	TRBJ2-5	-	CATSDLLSSGQETQYF	TGTGCCACCAGTGATTTGCTATCGAGCGGGCAAGAGACCCAGTACTTC
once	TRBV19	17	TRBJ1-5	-	CASSTHQRGYSNQPQHF	TGTGCCAGTAGTACTCATCAACGGGGGTATAGCAATCAGCCCCAGCATTTT
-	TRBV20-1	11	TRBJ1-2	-	CSATDNYGYTF	TGCAGTGCCACAGATAACTATGGCTACACCTTC
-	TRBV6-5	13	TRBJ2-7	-	CASNRAQSYEQYF	TGTGCCAGCAACAGGGCACAGTCCTACGAGCAGTACTTC
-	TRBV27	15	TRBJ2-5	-	CASNHLPGEQETQYF	TGTGCCAGCAACCACCTTCCAGGGGAACAAGAGACCCAGTACTTC